Each of the 21 T cell receptor beta chains below was sequenced from the same sample in a study of blood T cell repertoires in COVID-19 (dated by TCRdb to 2020 to 2021). The method was the immunoSEQ multiplex PCR assay. TCRdb's version of the immuneACCESS table is confined to in-frame rearrangements and falls short of the full clone set. An unresolved V gene accounts for under half of the shortfall where checked; the remainder is of unknown origin. The sample table lists a few hundred thousand clones, around 85% of them with a count of one. The ten largest account for 4.3% of the sample. Sequencing input: PBMCs or T cells enriched from blood (not recorded which). Receptors were obtained from a woman in her 30s who had recovered from COVID-19.

The chain recombines TRBV6-1 with TRBJ1-5; D gene uncertain. This CDR3 comprises 13 residues. In germline, CDR1 is MNHNS, CDR2 SASEGT. V shed 0 bases and J shed 4 bases, with 4 bases lying between them. The CDR3 bases are TGTGCCAGCAGTGAAGCCCCAAATCAGCCCCAGCATTTT. The encoded protein is CASSEAPNQPQHF.

This clone appeared a single time. The chain uses TRBV5-1 and TRBJ1-6; D ambiguous. The germline V and J ends were trimmed by 0 bases and 9 bases, with 10 bases remaining between them. This CDR3 contains 14 residues. Germline CDR1 SGHRS, CDR2 YFSETQ. CDR3 nucleotides: TGCGCCAGCAGCTTGGAACGGGTGGGTTCACCCCTCCACTTT. Residues: CASSLERVGSPLHF.

The gene calls are TRBV28 and TRBJ2-7; 10 bases map to TRBD2. This CDR3 is 17 amino acids long. After removal of 4 bases from V and 1 base from J, the junction contained 10 bases not matched to a gene. The germline V gene encodes CDR1 MDHEN and CDR2 SYDVKM. CDR3 sequence reads: CASSSQGGTSVSYEQYF. The CDR3 bases are TGTGCCAGCAGTTCCCAAGGCGGGACTAGCGTTTCCTACGAGCAGTACTTC. The whole variable domain, filled in from reference TRBV28 and TRBJ2-7, reads DVKVTQSSRYLVKRTGEKVFLECVQDMDHENMFWYRQDPGLGLRLIYFSYDVKMKEKGDIPEGYSVSREKKERFSLILESASTNQTSMYLCASSSQGGTSVSYEQYFGPGTRLTVT.

This clone appeared a few times. The gene calls are TRBV5-1 and TRBJ1-1; D might be TRBD1 (5 bases). The CDR3 is 15 amino acids. Germline CDR1 is SGHRS and CDR2 is YFSETQ. V was shortened by 4 bases and J by 5 bases, with 18 bases between the two germline ends. In DNA form, the CDR3 reads TGCGCCAGCAGCCTTGCAGAAGGGGTACGTACTGAAGCTTTCTTT. Protein: CASSLAEGVRTEAFF.

This chain connects TRBV30 to TRBJ2-2; TRBD1 matches at 7 bases. CDR3 length equals 15 residues. J gave up 4 bases and V 4 bases, and 9 bases lay outside the gene matches. CDR1 and CDR2 (germline): GTSNPN, SVGIG (reference sequence). CDR3 sequence reads: CAWKKGALATGELFF. CDR3 DNA sequence: TGTGCCTGGAAGAAGGGGGCGCTGGCCACCGGGGAGCTGTTTTTT.

The chain recombines TRBV9 with TRBJ2-1; 10 bases are a match to TRBD2. Per germline, CDR1 SGDLS and CDR2 YYNGEE. The CDR3 spans 15 residues. Trimming at V came to 4 bases and at J to 5 bases, leaving 6 bases not matched to a gene. The CDR3 region is CASSPELAGNNEQFF. The CDR3 region has the DNA TGTGCCAGCAGCCCGGAACTAGCGGGGAACAATGAGCAGTTCTTC.

Comment on this clone: The sample carries other DNA sequences with the same CDR3. This chain joins TRBV15 and TRBJ2-7, with 7 bases lining up with TRBD1. Germline lookup yields CDR1 LNHNV and CDR2 YYDKDF (reference sequence). The CDR3 length is 18 residues. V lost 0 bases to trimming and J lost 3 bases; unmatched junction nucleotides: 14. The CDR3 sequence: CATSRDITLDRLIYEQYF. The DNA of the CDR3 is TGTGCCACCAGCAGAGACATTACTCTGGACAGGCTAATCTACGAGCAGTACTTC.

This rearrangement joins TRBV30 to TRBJ1-1; D perhaps matches TRBD1 (5 bases). The CDR3 has 13 amino acids. V shed 1 base and J shed 0 bases, with 6 bases lying between them. Germline CDR1 and CDR2: GTSNPN and SVGIG (reference sequence). The CDR3 DNA reads as TGTGCCTGGAGTGGACAGTTGAACACTGAAGCTTTCTTT. This translates into CAWSGQLNTEAFF.

The chain links TRBV20-1 to TRBJ2-1; 7 bases are shared with TRBD2. Trimming removed 6 bases from V and 10 bases from J; junction bases left unmatched: 6. CDR3 length: 11 residues. Germline V gives CDR1 DFQATT, CDR2 SNEGSKA (reference sequence). CDR3 sequence: CSAGGGEEQFF. The CDR3 bases are TGCAGTGCCGGGGGAGGGGAAGAGCAGTTCTTC.

The chain is built from TRBV6-1 and TRBJ1-1; the D is unclear. The V and J ends lost 5 bases and 5 bases respectively, with 15 bases between them. The CDR3 spans 14 residues. CDR1 is MNHNS, CDR2 SASEGT, per germline. The CDR3 is CASSLRESWTEAFF. For the CDR3, the DNA is TGTGCCAGCAGTTTGCGGGAATCGTGGACTGAAGCTTTCTTT.

This sequence joins TRBV7-8 and TRBJ1-3, with D possibly being TRBD1 (5 bases). This CDR3 has 18 residues. The germline CDR1 and CDR2 sequences are SGHVS and FQNEAQ. V lost 0 bases and J 0 bases, leaving 15 bases between the germline ends. The CDR3 here is CASSLARWGTVSGNTIYF. The DNA for the CDR3 is TGTGCCAGCAGCTTAGCGCGATGGGGGACTGTCTCTGGAAACACCATATATTTT.

The gene calls are TRBV4-1 and TRBJ1-5; D is perhaps TRBD1 (5 bases). The CDR3 has 15 residues. Germline lookup yields CDR1 MGHRA and CDR2 YSYEKL. Trimming took off 0 bases at V and 3 bases at J, with 9 bases between the two ends. CDR3 nucleotides: TGCGCCAGCAGCCAAGAGGGGCAGTACAATCAGCCCCAGCATTTT. Translation: CASSQEGQYNQPQHF.

The J gene is TRBJ1-1, the V gene TRBV25-1; tentatively, D is TRBD1 (6 bases). Deletions cut 1 base from V and 4 bases from J, with 7 bases between. The CDR3 spans 13 residues. The germline gives CDR1 MGHDK, CDR2 SYGVNS. CDR3 residues: CASSELGGTEAFF. The CDR3 DNA reads as TGTGCCAGCAGTGAATTAGGGGGCACTGAAGCTTTCTTT.

The genes are TRBV5-4 and TRBJ2-3; 8 nucleotides align to TRBD1. J gave up 0 bases and V 0 bases, and 0 bases lay outside the gene matches. Germline V gives CDR1 SGHNT, CDR2 YYREEE (reference sequence). The CDR3 spans 15 residues. The CDR3 DNA reads as TGTGCCAGCAGCTTGGACAGGGGGAGCACAGATACGCAGTATTTT. This sequence encodes CASSLDRGSTDTQYF.

This chain joins TRBV10-1 and TRBJ1-1, with TRBD1 identical over 8 bases. CDR1 and CDR2 from the germline V gene are WNHNN and SYGVQD (reference sequence). This CDR3 has 14 residues. J gave up 4 bases and V 2 bases, and 3 bases lay outside the gene matches. CDR3 nucleotides: TGCGCCAGCAGTGAGCAGACAGGGGTCACTGAAGCTTTCTTT. This translates into CASSEQTGVTEAFF.

The rearrangement links TRBV11-2 to TRBJ1-3, with D possibly being TRBD1 (6 bases). Germline CDR1 SGHAT, CDR2 FQNNGV. This CDR3 has 15 residues. V was pared by 1 base and J by 8 bases, with 15 bases between. In DNA form, the CDR3 reads TGTGCCAGCAGCTTAGCCGGGGGGCTCGGGGACACCATATATTTT. The encoded protein is CASSLAGGLGDTIYF.

This chain links TRBV27 with TRBJ2-7; 7 bases are shared with TRBD1. Germline lookup yields CDR1 MNHEY and CDR2 SMNVEV (reference sequence). CDR3 size: 17 residues. V shed 2 bases and J 0 bases; nucleotides not matched to a gene: 10. CDR3 loop: CASSLMWGQSVSYEQYF. The CDR3, as DNA: TGTGCCAGCAGTTTAATGTGGGGACAGTCGGTCTCCTACGAGCAGTACTTC.

This chain joins TRBV30 and TRBJ1-5; D is unclear. The CDR3 length is 13 residues. Per the germline V gene, CDR1 is GTSNPN and CDR2 is SVGIG (reference sequence). The V end was cut by 2 bases, the J end by 5 bases, with 10 bases between. CDR3 sequence reads: CAWSLRVDQPQHF. In DNA, the CDR3 is TGTGCCTGGAGTTTGAGGGTCGATCAGCCCCAGCATTTT.

V and J are TRBV28 and TRBJ2-1, with no clear D. Germline CDR1 and CDR2: MDHEN and SYDVKM. This CDR3 is 11 amino acids long. The V and J ends lost 8 bases and 10 bases respectively, with 12 bases between them. CDR3 nucleotide sequence: TGTGCCAGCGACTCGAAACTCGAGCAGTTCTTC. Residues: CASDSKLEQFF.

The chain uses TRBV4-1 and TRBJ1-2; 11 positions match TRBD1. Trimming took 1 base from V and 7 from J; bases not matched to a gene: 2. The CDR3 is made up of 14 amino acids. Germline lookup yields CDR1 MGHRA and CDR2 YSYEKL. The CDR3 region is CASSQGTGGRGYTF. As DNA, the CDR3 is TGCGCCAGCAGCCAAGGGACAGGGGGCCGTGGCTACACCTTC.

This sequence joins TRBV6-4 and TRBJ1-5; D is possibly TRBD1 (5 bases). The CDR3 length is 14 residues. V gave up 5 bases and J gave up 6 bases, with 14 bases separating them. CDR1 is MRHNA and CDR2 is SNTAGT in the germline V gene. CDR3 protein: CASSRGYGGQPQHF. The CDR3 region has the DNA TGTGCCAGCAGTCGGGGCTACGGGGGTCAGCCCCAGCATTTT.